Shown below are 22 T cell receptor beta chains from a single sample sequenced in a study of T-cell reconstitution after alpha-beta-depleted transplantation in children. This sample's TCRbeta library carried unique molecular identifier barcodes. One entry per CDR3 protein results from TCRdb running MiXCR on the PCR reads. The data show 400,000 to 500,000 distinct CDR3 sequences, 11% seen once. The sequencing here drew on PBMCs from the stem cell graft donor, taken from the stem cell graft. The source of these receptors is a human donor who donated a stem cell graft to a child with acute myeloid leukemia.

This clonotype was seen only a few times. This chain joins TRBV15 and TRBJ2-5; a possible D gene is TRBD1 (5 bases). Per germline, CDR1 LNHNV and CDR2 YYDKDF (reference sequence). V gave up 3 bases and J gave up 1 base, with 12 bases separating them. The CDR3 sequence is 15 residues long. The CDR3 DNA reads as TGTGCCACCAGCAGCGACGATAGGGGCCAAGAGACCCAGTACTTC. This translates into CATSSDDRGQETQYF.

This clonotype appeared a few times. The rearrangement uses TRBV3-1 and TRBJ2-5; the D is unclear. The CDR3 is 12 residues long. Germline V lookup: CDR1 LGHDT, CDR2 YNNKEL (reference sequence). The V and J ends lost 1 base and 4 bases respectively, with 4 bases between them. In DNA, the CDR3 is TGTGCCAGCAGCCAAGCGAGAGAGACCCAGTACTTC. It encodes CASSQARETQYF.

This chain uses TRBV29-1 with TRBJ2-3, with a possible D match to TRBD1 (5 bases). Germline-derived CDR1 and CDR2 are SQVTM and ANQGSEA. The V end lost 6 bases, the J end lost 5 bases, and 12 bases lay between the germline ends. CDR3 size: 12 residues. The DNA of the CDR3 is TGCAGCGTGGGCACCCAGGGAGATACGCAGTATTTT. Translation: CSVGTQGDTQYF.

The V gene is TRBV20-1, the J gene TRBJ2-7; D ambiguous. Germline lookup yields CDR1 DFQATT and CDR2 SNEGSKA (reference sequence). Trimming shortened V by 7 bases and J by 3 bases, and 13 bases separated the two germline ends. This CDR3 is 12 amino acids long. The CDR3: CSVEHTDYEQYF. In DNA form, the CDR3 reads TGCAGTGTTGAACATACAGACTACGAGCAGTACTTC.

This clonotype came up a few times. The chain joins TRBV7-8 to TRBJ2-2, with TRBD1 identical over 10 bases. This CDR3 has 19 residues. The germline V gene encodes CDR1 SGHVS and CDR2 FQNEAQ. Unmatched junction bases numbered 9, after V lost 2 bases and J lost 0 bases. CDR3 bases: TGTGCCAGCAGCTTACGTGGGACAGGGGTTGACCCGAACACCGGGGAGCTGTTTTTT. Its translation is CASSLRGTGVDPNTGELFF.

The rearrangement uses TRBV7-8 and TRBJ2-5; tentatively, D is TRBD2 (6 bases). Per the germline V gene, CDR1 is SGHVS and CDR2 is FQNEAQ. With 3 bases removed from V and 2 bases from J, the gap between germline ends came to 10 bases. CDR3 size: 14 residues. The chain's CDR3 is CASSFPGRQETQYF. In DNA form, the CDR3 reads TGTGCCAGCAGCTTTCCGGGGAGGCAAGAGACCCAGTACTTC.

The J gene is TRBJ1-2, the V gene TRBV12-3 or TRBV12-4; the match to TRBD1 covers 8 bases. V dropped 3 bases and J dropped 6; count of bases not matched to a gene: 3. CDR3 length equals 13 residues. CDR3 in DNA: TGTGCCAGCAGTTTTCAGGGGGCAGATGGCTACACCTTC. Translation gives CASSFQGADGYTF.

This clonotype was observed a few times. This chain's CDR3 is CSVAQLSGNTIYF. The CDR3 DNA reads TGCAGCGTTGCACAGCTCTCTGGAAACACCATATATTTT. The gene calls are TRBV29-1 and TRBJ1-3, with no clear D. V was pared by 4 bases and J by 0 bases, with 7 bases between. From germline, CDR1 is SQVTM and CDR2 ANQGSEA. The CDR3 covers 13 residues.

In this sample, this clonotype turned up many times. The J gene is TRBJ2-6, the V gene TRBV6-5, with 8 bases identical to TRBD1. The CDR3 length is 15 residues. Germline V CDR1 and CDR2: MNHEY, SVGAGI. The ends lost 4 bases at V and 4 bases at J; junction bases unmatched: 3. The CDR3 nucleotides read TGTGCCAGCAGTTTGACAGGGGACGGGGCCAACGTCCTGACTTTC. Protein sequence: CASSLTGDGANVLTF.

This clonotype has just a few counts. The V gene is TRBV6-2 or TRBV6-3, the J gene TRBJ1-1; no clear D gene. The CDR3 extends over 14 amino acids. V was pared by 0 bases and J by 3 bases, with 8 bases between. Germline assignment: CDR1 MNHEY and CDR2 SVGEGT. CDR3 coding DNA: TGTGCCAGCAGTTACTCAAGGCGGGACACTGAAGCTTTCTTT. Translation gives CASSYSRRDTEAFF.

Only a few counts were recorded for this clonotype. This sequence joins TRBV4-1 and TRBJ2-7, with D possibly TRBD2 on 6 matching bases. V was clipped by 4 bases and J by 0 bases, with 22 bases between them. The CDR3 covers 18 residues. The V gene's germline CDR1 is MGHRA and CDR2 YSYEKL. Here the CDR3 reads CASSLREAGTVSSYEQYF. As DNA, the CDR3 is TGCGCCAGCAGCCTAAGGGAGGCCGGGACCGTCAGCTCCTACGAGCAGTACTTC.

The chain uses TRBV7-9 and TRBJ2-3; 7 bases map to TRBD1. The length of the CDR3 is 14 residues. Losses at the gene ends were 5 bases for V and 7 bases for J; bases not matched to a gene: 9. Per the germline V gene, CDR1 is SEHNR and CDR2 is FQNEAQ (reference sequence). The chain's CDR3 is CASSPVQGSYTQYF. The CDR3 DNA is TGTGCCAGCAGCCCAGTACAGGGGAGCTATACGCAGTATTTT.

This clonotype was picked up a small number of times. The chain joins TRBV7-9 to TRBJ1-2, with D tentatively TRBD1 (6 bases). Germline lookup yields CDR1 SEHNR and CDR2 FQNEAQ (reference sequence). V was clipped by 5 bases and J by 0 bases, with 19 bases between them. The CDR3 is 17 amino acids. The CDR3 region is CASSQLGGPLANYGYTF. CDR3 bases: TGTGCCAGCAGCCAACTCGGGGGGCCCTTAGCTAACTATGGCTACACCTTC. The whole variable domain, filled in from reference TRBV7-9 and TRBJ1-2, reads DTGVSQNPRHKITKRGQNVTFRCDPISEHNRLYWYRQTLGQGPEFLTYFQNEAQLEKSRLLSDRFSAERPKGSFSTLEIQRTEQGDSAMYLCASSQLGGPLANYGYTFGSGTRLTVV.

This clonotype has a handful of counts. The V call is TRBV24-1, the J call TRBJ2-1, with 10 positions matching TRBD1. The length of the CDR3 is 15 residues. Trimming removed 1 base from V and 5 bases from J; junction bases left unmatched: 1. CDR1 is KGHDR, CDR2 SFDVKD, per germline. The CDR3 is CATSDFGTGDNEQFF. CDR3 nucleotide sequence: TGTGCCACCAGTGATTTCGGGACAGGGGACAATGAGCAGTTCTTC.

This clonotype was detected a few times. The rearrangement joins TRBV5-1 to TRBJ1-1; 8 bases line up with TRBD1. V was pared by 0 bases and J by 7 bases, with 8 bases of the junction left unmatched. CDR1 is SGHRS, CDR2 YFSETQ, per germline. This CDR3 contains 15 residues. The CDR3 region has the DNA TGCGCCAGCAGCTTGGCTAGCAGGGGGCAGAATGAAGCTTTCTTT. As protein: CASSLASRGQNEAFF. The full variable domain, rest sourced from reference TRBV5-1 and TRBJ1-1, is KAGVTQTPRYLIKTRGQQVTLSCSPISGHRSVSWYQQTPGQGLQFLFEYFSETQRNKGNFPGRFSGRQFSNSRSEMNVSTLELGDSALYLCASSLASRGQNEAFFGQGTRLTVV.

The V call is TRBV6-1, the J call TRBJ1-1, with D unresolved. CDR3 length equals 14 residues. Trimming left V 1 base short and J 1 base short, with 7 bases between. CDR1 and CDR2 (germline): MNHNS, SASEGT. CDR3 coding DNA: TGTGCCAGCAGTGAAGGGTTTGGGAACACTGAAGCTTTCTTT. It translates to CASSEGFGNTEAFF.

In this sample, this clonotype turned up a few times. CDR3: CASSSRTGDMETQYF. DNA of the CDR3: TGTGCCAGCAGCTCCCGGACGGGGGACATGGAGACCCAGTACTTC. The chain recombines TRBV11-3 with TRBJ2-5; D may correspond to TRBD1 or TRBD2 (6 bases each). V was pared by 4 bases and J by 5 bases, with 17 bases between. Germline CDR1 is SGHNT and CDR2 is YENEEA. The CDR3 runs 15 residues. The full variable domain, with the rest looked up from reference TRBV11-3 and TRBJ2-5, is EAGVVQSPRYKIIEKKQPVAFWCNPISGHNTLYWYLQNLGQGPELLIRYENEEAVDDSQLPKDRFSAERLKGVDSTLKIQPAELGDSAVYLCASSSRTGDMETQYFGPGTRLLVL.

This clonotype was observed a few times. The rearrangement joins TRBV5-1 to TRBJ2-7; D is possibly TRBD1 (5 bases). Per the germline V gene, CDR1 is SGHRS and CDR2 is YFSETQ. Trimming removed 1 base at V and 0 bases at J, with 14 bases between. The CDR3 sequence is 16 residues long. The CDR3 bases are TGCGCCAGCAGCTTGTTCAATACAGGAAGCTCCTACGAGCAGTACGTC. Translation: CASSLFNTGSSYEQYV.

This clonotype has more than one count but fewer than ten. V and J are TRBV7-9 and TRBJ2-2; TRBD2 aligns across 7 bases. The CDR3 loop spans 17 amino acids. Trimming took 1 base from V and 10 from J; bases not matched to a gene: 15. Germline V gives CDR1 SEHNR, CDR2 FQNEAQ (reference sequence). CDR3 in DNA: TGTGCCAGCAGCTTAGGAGAAGCGGGAATCAGGGCCGTGGAGCTGTTTTTT. This encodes CASSLGEAGIRAVELFF.

This clonotype has ten or more counts. V usage is TRBV6-2 or TRBV6-3 and J usage is TRBJ2-2; possible D gene TRBD1, 5 bases. V was shortened by 0 bases and J by 0 bases, with 11 bases between the two germline ends. Germline loops: CDR1 MNHEY, CDR2 SVGEGT. The CDR3 runs to 17 residues. The CDR3, as DNA: TGTGCCAGCAGTTACTCGAAGGCAGGGCCGAACACCGGGGAGCTGTTTTTT. Its protein product is CASSYSKAGPNTGELFF.

The chain joins TRBV6-1 to TRBJ1-1; D gene ambiguous. This CDR3 is 14 amino acids long. The V and J ends lost 3 bases and 1 base respectively, with 9 bases between them. Germline loops: CDR1 MNHNS, CDR2 SASEGT. The CDR3 region has the DNA TGTGCCAGCAGTGAGTATTCGCCGAACACTGAAGCTTTCTTT. Protein sequence: CASSEYSPNTEAFF.

The V call is TRBV7-6, the J call TRBJ1-1; D is unclear. The germline gives CDR1 SGHVS, CDR2 FNYEAQ. With 5 bases removed from V and 4 bases from J, the gap between germline ends came to 14 bases. This CDR3 comprises 14 residues. The CDR3 region is CASSKLYEGTEAFF. Written as DNA, the CDR3 is TGTGCCAGCAGCAAACTGTATGAGGGCACTGAAGCTTTCTTT.